The 25 T cell receptor beta chains below all came from one sample that was sequenced in a study of cytomegalovirus exposure and HLA in healthy donors. The primer mix had 60 Vbeta and 13 Jbeta primers. Here immunoSEQ multiplex PCR was the method, and the copy in TCRdb shows in-frame clones only, minus some. The data show fewer than 250,000 clones, with approximately 80% seen just once and approximately 1.1% held by the top ten. The sample comprised PBMCs. The receptor set was obtained from a woman aged 35 to 49 in good health and CMV-seronegative.

This clone was found once. The chain has TRBV30 and TRBJ1-6; 8 nucleotides agree with TRBD1. V lost 2 bases and J lost 11; bases outside the gene matches: 14. The CDR3 has 16 amino acids. CDR1 and CDR2 (germline): GTSNPN, SVGIG (reference sequence). The CDR3 DNA reads TGTGCCTGGAGTTTCGACAGGGGTGGGGGCGGGGCACCCCTCCACTTT. Protein sequence: CAWSFDRGGGGAPLHF.

The genes are TRBV5-4 and TRBJ2-5; maybe TRBD1 (8 bases). The CDR3 contains 16 residues. V lost 7 bases and J 2 bases, leaving 21 bases between the germline ends. Germline CDR1 reads SGHNT; CDR2 reads YYREEE (reference sequence). The CDR3 here is CASREDRVGPQETQYF. As DNA, the CDR3 is TGTGCCAGCCGGGAGGACAGGGTGGGGCCTCAAGAGACCCAGTACTTC.

This clone came up a few times. The chain employs TRBV5-1 and TRBJ2-1, with TRBD2 identical over 11 bases. The V gene's germline CDR1 is SGHRS and CDR2 YFSETQ. The CDR3 has 15 amino acids. The V segment lost 3 bases and the J segment 8 bases; nucleotides outside the gene matches: 7. The CDR3 bases are TGCGCCAGCAGCTCGGGACTAGCGGAGTCAGATGAGCAGTTCTTC. Its translation is CASSSGLAESDEQFF.

This chain uses TRBV6-5 with TRBJ1-5, with D tentatively TRBD1 (5 bases). CDR1 is MNHEY, CDR2 SVGAGI, per germline. CDR3 length: 15 amino acids. The germline V and J ends were trimmed by 0 bases and 0 bases, with 6 bases remaining between them. The CDR3 spells CASSYSQVSNQPQHF. In DNA, the CDR3 is TGTGCCAGCAGTTACTCACAGGTTAGCAATCAGCCCCAGCATTTT.

The V and J genes are TRBV11-3 and TRBJ2-3, with D uncertain. The germline V gene encodes CDR1 SGHNT and CDR2 YENEEA. V gave up 1 base and J gave up 4 bases, with 15 bases separating them. The CDR3 loop spans 16 amino acids. For the CDR3, the DNA is TGTGCCAGCAGCTTAGGTATTCTAGTATCCGCAGATACGCAGTATTTT. As protein: CASSLGILVSADTQYF.

This clone appeared a single time. This sequence joins TRBV10-3 and TRBJ2-2; 10 bases map to TRBD2. The trim removed 6 bases at V and 2 bases at J, leaving 6 bases unmatched. The CDR3 is 16 residues long. Germline loops: CDR1 ENHRY, CDR2 SYGVKD. The CDR3 region is CAISLAGGRNTGELFF. CDR3 DNA sequence: TGTGCCATCAGCTTAGCGGGAGGCAGAAACACCGGGGAGCTGTTTTTT.

The chain has TRBV25-1 and TRBJ1-1, with 7 nucleotides matching TRBD1. This CDR3 has 13 residues. CDR1 and CDR2 from the germline V gene are MGHDK and SYGVNS. V lost 5 bases to trimming and J lost 10 bases; unmatched junction nucleotides: 10. CDR3 coding DNA: TGTGCCAGCAGTATTACAGGGGAGAGGGCAGCTTTCTTT. Amino acid sequence: CASSITGERAAFF.

This chain connects TRBV9 to TRBJ2-1; 8 nucleotides match TRBD2. Germline V lookup: CDR1 SGDLS, CDR2 YYNGEE. The CDR3 covers 16 residues. Losses at the gene ends were 2 bases for V and 7 bases for J; bases not matched to a gene: 11. The CDR3, as DNA: TGTGCCAGCAGCGTCCTTCCTAGCGGGCCCCCTAATGAGCAGTTCTTC. Encoded protein: CASSVLPSGPPNEQFF.

The gene calls are TRBV7-9 and TRBJ2-1; D unresolved. Trimming cost V 2 bases and J 0 bases, with 8 bases left between them. Germline V gene sequence: CDR1 SEHNR, CDR2 FQNEAQ (reference sequence). This CDR3 spans 15 amino acids. CDR3 sequence reads: CASSLPPSSYNEQFF. CDR3 DNA sequence: TGTGCCAGCAGCTTACCACCCAGCTCCTACAATGAGCAGTTCTTC.

The chain couples TRBV7-2 to TRBJ2-2, with TRBD1 as a possible D gene (6 bases). V lost 6 bases to trimming and J lost 7 bases, with 15 bases between them. CDR3 length: 14 residues. CDR1 is SGHTA and CDR2 is FQGNSA in the germline V gene. CDR3 DNA sequence: TGTGCCAGCAGGGGTATGGGGGCTGTCGGGGAGCTGTTTTTT. Its translation is CASRGMGAVGELFF.

This clone came up once. The chain is built from TRBV9 and TRBJ2-3, with a weak D call TRBD2 (6 bases). Per the germline V gene, CDR1 is SGDLS and CDR2 is YYNGEE. There are 17 residues in the CDR3. V lost 0 bases and J 0 bases, leaving 14 bases between the germline ends. The CDR3 DNA reads as TGTGCCAGCAGCGTAGGAGTATGGGACTCGAGCACAGATACGCAGTATTTT. It codes for CASSVGVWDSSTDTQYF.

The chain employs TRBV5-1 and TRBJ2-5, with 8 nucleotides matching TRBD2. Germline CDR1 is SGHRS and CDR2 is YFSETQ. The CDR3 has 17 amino acids. V lost 6 bases, J lost 5 bases, and 18 bases stayed unmatched. The CDR3, as DNA: TGCGCCAGCATGGGGGGGCGCGTAGCGGGAAAGTCGGAGACCCAGTACTTC. This codes for CASMGGRVAGKSETQYF.

This chain joins TRBV19 and TRBJ1-3; 7 nucleotides line up with TRBD1. In germline, CDR1 is LNHDA, CDR2 SQIVND (reference sequence). The V and J ends lost 3 bases and 1 base, in that order; junction bases with no gene match: 15. This CDR3 is 19 amino acids long. CDR3 in amino acids: CASSIDARTGLGSGNTIYF. The CDR3 DNA is TGTGCCAGTAGTATTGACGCCCGGACAGGTTTGGGTTCTGGAAACACCATATATTTT.

The chain recombines TRBV7-9 with TRBJ2-7, with 10 positions matching TRBD2. The V gene end was trimmed by 5 bases and the J gene end by 2 bases; junction bases not matched to a gene: 15. Germline CDR1 and CDR2: SEHNR and FQNEAQ (reference sequence). CDR3 length equals 18 residues. The CDR3 is CASSLGLAEPQGPYEQYF. The CDR3 coding sequence is TGTGCCAGCAGCCTAGGACTAGCGGAGCCTCAGGGGCCCTACGAGCAGTACTTC.

This sequence joins TRBV5-6 and TRBJ2-1, with D possibly being TRBD2 (6 bases). V was shortened by 0 bases and J by 4 bases, with 8 bases between the two germline ends. CDR3 length: 14 residues. The germline gives CDR1 SGHDT, CDR2 YYEEEE. The chain's CDR3 is CASSLGGVYNEQFF. The CDR3, as DNA: TGTGCCAGCAGCTTGGGGGGGGTTTACAATGAGCAGTTCTTC. Supplemented by reference TRBV5-6 and TRBJ2-1, the full variable domain reads DAGVTQSPTHLIKTRGQQVTLRCSPKSGHDTVSWYQQALGQGPQFIFQYYEEEERQRGNFPDRFSGHQFPNYSSELNVNALLLGDSALYLCASSLGGVYNEQFFGPGTRLTVL.

The V call is TRBV10-3, the J call TRBJ1-1, with 10 bases that match TRBD1. V was clipped by 5 bases and J by 5 bases; unmatched bases: 8. In germline, CDR1 is ENHRY, CDR2 SYGVKD. CDR3 length: 15 residues. The DNA for the CDR3 is TGTGCCATCAGTTACAGACAGGGGGCGAAGACTGAAGCTTTCTTT. Its translation is CAISYRQGAKTEAFF.

This clone was counted between two and nine times. The sample holds other DNA sequences that translate to the same CDR3. The V gene is TRBV2, the J gene TRBJ2-1; 9 positions match TRBD1. This CDR3 contains 13 residues. CDR1 is SNHLY, CDR2 FYNNEI, per germline. V shed 7 bases and J 8 bases; nucleotides not matched to a gene: 6. CDR3 coding DNA: TGTGCCAGCACGGTTACAGGGGGCGATGAGCAGTTCTTC. This translates into CASTVTGGDEQFF.

This rearrangement joins TRBV27 to TRBJ1-6; 7 bases are shared with TRBD1. V lost 2 bases, J lost 10 bases, and 8 bases stayed unmatched. The CDR3 loop spans 15 amino acids. CDR1 is MNHEY and CDR2 is SMNVEV in the germline V gene (reference sequence). Here the CDR3 reads CASSLAGRGTSPLHF. The CDR3 bases are TGTGCCAGCAGTTTAGCAGGCAGGGGGACCTCACCCCTCCACTTT.

V and J are TRBV5-1 and TRBJ2-3; 9 nucleotides line up with TRBD1. The germline CDR1 and CDR2 sequences are SGHRS and YFSETQ. There are 15 residues in the CDR3. V was pared by 3 bases and J by 2 bases, with 4 bases of the junction left unmatched. The CDR3 is CASSSTGGYTDTQYF. Written as DNA, the CDR3 is TGCGCCAGCAGCTCCACAGGGGGCTACACAGATACGCAGTATTTT.

With regard to this clone: An end of the junction does not agree with germline; a read error may underlie this. V is TRBV7-9 and J is TRBJ2-1; the match to TRBD2 covers 14 bases. This CDR3 has 18 amino acids. Germline V gene lookup returns CDR1 SEHNR and CDR2 FQNEAQ (reference sequence). CDR3 region: CSSSLRGLAGDTYNEQFF. The DNA for the CDR3 is TGTTCCAGCAGCTTAAGGGGACTAGCGGGGGATACCTACAATGAGCAGTTCTTC.

V and J are TRBV30 and TRBJ1-5, with 10 nucleotides matching TRBD1. The CDR3 is made up of 14 amino acids. J lost 5 bases, V lost 2 bases, and 3 bases had no gene match. Germline CDR1 GTSNPN, CDR2 SVGIG (reference sequence). DNA for the CDR3: TGTGCCTGGAGTCCGGGACAGGGGTATCAGCCCCAGCATTTT. It yields the protein CAWSPGQGYQPQHF.

The rearrangement joins TRBV15 to TRBJ2-1; weak D call: TRBD1 (5 bases). With 3 bases removed from V and 2 bases from J, the gap between germline ends came to 5 bases. CDR3 length: 13 amino acids. Looked up from germline, CDR1 is LNHNV and CDR2 is YYDKDF (reference sequence). CDR3: CATSRTAYNEQFF. CDR3 bases: TGTGCCACCAGCAGGACAGCCTACAATGAGCAGTTCTTC.

The chain has TRBV4-1 and TRBJ1-6, with D unresolved. The V end was cut by 0 bases, the J end by 0 bases, with 9 bases between. Germline lookup yields CDR1 MGHRA and CDR2 YSYEKL. This CDR3 is 17 amino acids long. CDR3 nucleotides: TGCGCCAGCAGCCAAGATGCTGGGAGCTCCTATAATTCACCCCTCCACTTT. As protein: CASSQDAGSSYNSPLHF.

V and J are TRBV11-3 and TRBJ2-3, with 13 bases aligning to TRBD2. The CDR3 is 16 residues long. Per the germline V gene, CDR1 is SGHNT and CDR2 is YENEEA. Trimming cost V 5 bases and J 6 bases; bases outside gene matches: 8. CDR3 sequence (DNA): TGTGCCAGCAGCGACCGGACTAGCGGGAGTAGGGATACGCAGTATTTT. Residues: CASSDRTSGSRDTQYF.

This chain uses TRBV27 with TRBJ2-7, with 10 bases fitting TRBD1. The length of the CDR3 is 15 residues. Per the germline V gene, CDR1 is MNHEY and CDR2 is SMNVEV (reference sequence). V lost 4 bases, J lost 3 bases, and 6 bases stayed unmatched. The CDR3 DNA reads TGTGCCAGCAGTTCAGTAGGGACAGGGGTCTACGAGCAGTACGTC. As protein: CASSSVGTGVYEQYV.